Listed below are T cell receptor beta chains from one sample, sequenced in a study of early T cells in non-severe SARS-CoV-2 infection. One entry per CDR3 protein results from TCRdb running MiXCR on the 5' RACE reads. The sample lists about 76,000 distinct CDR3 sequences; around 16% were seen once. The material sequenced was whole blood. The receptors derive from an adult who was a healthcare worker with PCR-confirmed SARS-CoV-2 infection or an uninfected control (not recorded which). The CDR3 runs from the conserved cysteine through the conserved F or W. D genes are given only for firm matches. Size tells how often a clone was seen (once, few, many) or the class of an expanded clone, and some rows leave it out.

TGTGCCAGCACGATCGGGGGTTCGAACACTGAAGCTTTCTTT | CASTIGGSNTEAFF | . | TRBJ1-1 | TRBV11-2 | .
TGTGCCAGCAGTTTATGGGGGCATGGCACCGGGGAGCTGTTTTTT | CASSLWGHGTGELFF | . | TRBJ2-2 | TRBV28 | .
TGTGCTAGCAGCTTCGGGGTGGACAATGAGCAGTTCTTC | CASSFGVDNEQFF | . | TRBJ2-1 | TRBV7-7 | many
TGTGCCAGCAGACCTGACAGGGACGGAGCTTTCTTT | CASRPDRDGAFF | TRBD1 | TRBJ1-1 | TRBV12-3/TRBV12-4 | few
TGTGCCAGCAGTTTCGGGGACAGGAAAGAGACCCAGTACTTC | CASSFGDRKETQYF | TRBD1 | TRBJ2-5 | TRBV27 | .
TGCAGTGCTAGGAGGATTGGGTACCAAACCTACGAGCAGTACTTC | CSARRIGYQTYEQYF | . | TRBJ2-7 | TRBV20-1 | few
TGTGCCAGCAGTGAGTGGAGACAACTGAACACTGAAGCTTTCTTT | CASSEWRQLNTEAFF | . | TRBJ1-1 | TRBV28 | few
TGTGCCAGCAGTTTGTTGAACCGGGACAGGGGCACAGATACGCAGTATTTT | CASSLLNRDRGTDTQYF | TRBD1 | TRBJ2-3 | TRBV28 | .
TGTGCCAGCAGTGAAGGGACGGTTAATCAGCCCCAGCATTTT | CASSEGTVNQPQHF | . | TRBJ1-5 | TRBV12-3/TRBV12-4 | many
TGCAGTGCTACACCGGGACAGGGTGTTTCACCCCTCCACTTT | CSATPGQGVSPLHF | TRBD1 | TRBJ1-6 | TRBV20-1 | .
TGTGCCAGCAGCTTGAGGGACCAAGAGGTGATTGAGCAGTTCTTC | CASSLRDQEVIEQFF | . | TRBJ2-1 | TRBV7-9 | few
TGTGCCAGCAGCGTAGAACCGGGGGAGAAGCCCCAGCATTTT | CASSVEPGEKPQHF | . | TRBJ1-5 | TRBV9 | .
TGTGCCAGCTCACAGACAGGGGGTTTCGGTCAGCCCCAGCATTTT | CASSQTGGFGQPQHF | TRBD1 | TRBJ1-5 | TRBV18 | many
TGCGCCAGCAGCCAAGATTCGGACCACGGATCCTACAATGAGCAGTTCTTC | CASSQDSDHGSYNEQFF | . | TRBJ2-1 | TRBV4-3 | .
TGTGCCAGCAGCCAAGATCAGGTTCAGCCACACTTC | CASSQDQVQPHF | . | TRBJ2-7 | TRBV3-1 | many
TGTGCCAGCAGTGAGACAGGTTCCACTGAAGCTTTCTTT | CASSETGSTEAFF | . | TRBJ1-1 | TRBV27 | once
TGTGCCAGCAGTTCCTCCATGGGAAACACCATATATTTT | CASSSSMGNTIYF | . | TRBJ1-3 | TRBV6-6 | few
TGCAGTGCTAGAGATACGGAAGGGGGCGCCGGGGAGCTGTTTTTT | CSARDTEGGAGELFF | TRBD1 | TRBJ2-2 | TRBV20-1 | .
TGTGCCACCAGCAGTACGGGAGCCGGTACAGATACGCAGTATTTT | CATSSTGAGTDTQYF | . | TRBJ2-3 | TRBV15 | .
TGCAGTGCCTATGCTCGGTCAGAGACCCAGTACTTC | CSAYARSETQYF | . | TRBJ2-5 | TRBV20-1 | many
TGCAGCGGGAACGGGGGACAGGGAGGGACCCAGTACTTC | CSGNGGQGGTQYF | TRBD1 | TRBJ2-5 | TRBV20-1 | few
TGCAGTGCTAGAGATCGGAAGGGGCGAGAGACCCAGTACTTC | CSARDRKGRETQYF | . | TRBJ2-5 | TRBV20-1 | many
TGTGCCAGTAGTAAGGACACCTACGAGCAGTACTTC | CASSKDTYEQYF | . | TRBJ2-7 | TRBV19 | .
TGTGCCTGGAGTAGAGCGGGAGGGCCCGGGCTTGAGACCCAGTACTTC | CAWSRAGGPGLETQYF | TRBD2 | TRBJ2-5 | TRBV30 | few
TGTGCCAGCAGCCAACCCTTCGGACACCACTCTGGAAACACCATATATTTT | CASSQPFGHHSGNTIYF | . | TRBJ1-3 | TRBV14 | few
TGTGCCAGCAGCTTTCCTAATCAGCCCCAGCATTTT | CASSFPNQPQHF | . | TRBJ1-5 | TRBV7-8 | many
TGTGCCAGCAGCTTGAAATACGAGCAGTACTTC | CASSLKYEQYF | . | TRBJ2-7 | TRBV7-2 | many
TGTGCCAGCAGCTCAACTAGCGGCAATTACGAGCAGTACTTC | CASSSTSGNYEQYF | TRBD2 | TRBJ2-7 | TRBV7-9 | many
TGTGCCAGCAGTCGCCCCCGGGGGGGCTCCTACAATGAGCAGTTCTTC | CASSRPRGGSYNEQFF | TRBD2 | TRBJ2-1 | TRBV6-5 | many
TGTGCCAGCAGCCCGACTGCCTTTCGAGGAAACATTCAGTACTTC | CASSPTAFRGNIQYF | . | TRBJ2-4 | TRBV6-5 | few
TGTGCCAGCAGTGAGTTGCCGGGGTATAGCAATCAGCCCCAGCATTTT | CASSELPGYSNQPQHF | . | TRBJ1-5 | TRBV2 | .
TGTGCCAGCAGTTTATGGCAGGGCGACTATGGCTACACCTTC | CASSLWQGDYGYTF | . | TRBJ1-2 | TRBV27 | .
TGTGCCAGCAGTTTAGACCAGTACTTC | CASSLDQYF | . | TRBJ2-5 | TRBV27 | few
TGTGCCAGCAGCGGGGACCTCACAAGCTCCTACGAGCAGTACTTC | CASSGDLTSSYEQYF | . | TRBJ2-7 | TRBV5-5 | .
TGTGCCAGCAGACCCCCCGGGAGTTACGTATACGAGCAGTACTTC | CASRPPGSYVYEQYF | . | TRBJ2-7 | TRBV28 | many
TGTGCCAGCAGCTTAGGACAGCTATATGGCTACACCTTC | CASSLGQLYGYTF | . | TRBJ1-2 | TRBV7-9 | few
TGCAGTGCCCCACTAGGAGCCTACGAGCAGTACTTC | CSAPLGAYEQYF | . | TRBJ2-7 | TRBV20-1 | .
TGTGCCAGCAGCTCCAACCCCGGGAAGGAGCAGTTCTTC | CASSSNPGKEQFF | . | TRBJ2-1 | TRBV11-2 | few
TGTGCCAGCAGCCAAGAATCCGGAGGAAGCGGGGAGCCCTCCAAAAACATTCAGTACTTC | CASSQESGGSGEPSKNIQYF | TRBD2 | TRBJ2-4 | TRBV4-2 | few
TGTGCCAGCAGCGTAGGGTCCCGGGACTACTACAATGAGCAGTTCTTC | CASSVGSRDYYNEQFF | TRBD2 | TRBJ2-1 | TRBV9 | few
TGTGCCAGCAATCGAGACGGCTCCTACGAGCAGTACTTC | CASNRDGSYEQYF | . | TRBJ2-7 | TRBV9 | .
TGTGCCAGCAGCTTAGCGGGGGACCAGCCCCAGCATTTT | CASSLAGDQPQHF | . | TRBJ1-5 | TRBV7-6 | many
TGTGCCAGCAGTTACGGGGACGTAAATTCACCCCTCCACTTT | CASSYGDVNSPLHF | . | TRBJ1-6 | TRBV6-5 | .
TGTGCCAGCAGTTTCACGGGGTACGGGGACGAGCAGTACTTC | CASSFTGYGDEQYF | . | TRBJ2-7 | TRBV28 | many
TGTGCCAGCAGTTTAGGGAGTGAAAAACTGTTTTTT | CASSLGSEKLFF | . | TRBJ1-4 | TRBV28 | .
TGCAGTGCTCCTTCCAGGCGCTCCCTAGCAGCTTTCTTT | CSAPSRRSLAAFF | . | TRBJ1-1 | TRBV20-1 | few
TGCGCCAGCAGTGAGTCGCAGGGGCGAGAGACCCAGTACTTC | CASSESQGRETQYF | . | TRBJ2-5 | TRBV10-1 | few
TGTGCCAGCAGCTTAGGGTCAGGGAATGTCAATGAGCAGTTCTTC | CASSLGSGNVNEQFF | . | TRBJ2-1 | TRBV7-9 | few
TGTGCCAGCAGTGAAATAAGGAACACTGAAGCTTTCTTT | CASSEIRNTEAFF | . | TRBJ1-1 | TRBV6-1 | .
TGTGCCAGCAGCTACAGGGGAGGAGATCAGCCCCAGCATTTT | CASSYRGGDQPQHF | TRBD1 | TRBJ1-5 | TRBV7-6 | few